This T cell receptor beta chain is from a study of a mutant IDH1 vaccine in newly diagnosed glioma. On the study more broadly: Receipt of radiotherapy, temozolomide, or both preceded the study, and most received both. Study-level points and caveats: Pseudoprogression looked unconnected to shifts in top peripheral T cell clonotypes.

On this clone itself: Its antigen remains unidentified.

Noted time point: baseline, week 1 (first vaccination visit). Treatment indicated: pre-vaccination baseline after standard-of-care therapy. Measured with immunoSEQ multiplex PCR; TCRdb has only the in-frame clones, and not every one. Counted here are around 89,000 clones, 83% occurring once; the ten biggest clones make up approximately 7%. This CDR3 spans 13 amino acids. V was trimmed by 0 bases and J by 4 bases, leaving 6 bases between them. Germline V gives CDR1 SGHNT, CDR2 YYREEE (reference sequence). The chain employs TRBV5-4 and TRBJ2-3; D unresolved. The sample in question was PBMCs, obtained from a glioma patient treated with radiotherapy, temozolomide or both. The sequence was obtained from a woman aged 45-59 years with glioma. The CDR3 DNA sequence: TGTGCCAGCAGCTTGGGAAGTGCAGATACGCAGTATTTT. It codes for CASSLGSADTQYF.